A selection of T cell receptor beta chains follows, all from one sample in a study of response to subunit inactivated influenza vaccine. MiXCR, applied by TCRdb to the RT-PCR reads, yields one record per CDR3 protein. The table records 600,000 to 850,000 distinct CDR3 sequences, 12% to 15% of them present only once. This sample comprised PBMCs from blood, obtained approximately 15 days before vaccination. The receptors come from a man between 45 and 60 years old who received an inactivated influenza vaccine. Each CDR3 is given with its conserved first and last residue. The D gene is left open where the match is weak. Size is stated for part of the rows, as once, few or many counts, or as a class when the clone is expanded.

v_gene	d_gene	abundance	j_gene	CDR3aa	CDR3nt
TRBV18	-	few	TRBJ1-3	CASSPQAALGTGNTIYF	TGTGCCAGCTCACCACAGGCTGCTCTCGGGACTGGAAACACCATATATTTT
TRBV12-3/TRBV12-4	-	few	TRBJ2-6	CASSQGRSSGANVLTF	TGTGCCAGCAGTCAAGGACGGAGCTCTGGGGCCAACGTCCTGACTTTC
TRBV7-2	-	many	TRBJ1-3	CASSLDSRSGNTIYF	TGTGCCAGCAGCTTAGACAGCCGCTCTGGAAACACCATATATTTT
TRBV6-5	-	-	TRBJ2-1	CASSYSLRSYNEQFF	TGTGCCAGCAGTTACTCTCTGAGATCCTACAATGAGCAGTTCTTC
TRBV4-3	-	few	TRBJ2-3	CASSQALPLRGITDTQYF	TGCGCCAGCAGCCAAGCCTTGCCTCTTAGGGGGATCACAGATACGCAGTATTTT
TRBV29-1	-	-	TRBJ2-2	CSVDGDTGELFF	TGCAGCGTTGATGGGGACACCGGGGAGCTGTTTTTT
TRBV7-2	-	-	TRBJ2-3	CASSPRVVTDTQYF	TGTGCCAGCAGCCCCCGGGTAGTCACAGATACGCAGTATTTT
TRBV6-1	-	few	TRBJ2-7	CASQREDGHYEQYF	TGTGCCAGCCAGCGTGAGGACGGCCACTACGAGCAGTACTTC
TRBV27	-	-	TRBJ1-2	CASSLSGNLFHGYTF	TGTGCCAGCAGTTTATCAGGGAACCTATTTCATGGCTACACCTTC
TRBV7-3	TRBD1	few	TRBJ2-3	CASSPPGWTGPHTDTQYF	TGTGCCAGCAGCCCTCCCGGGTGGACAGGGCCCCACACAGATACGCAGTATTTT
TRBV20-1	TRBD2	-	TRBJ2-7	CSAKRGGNEQYF	TGCAGTGCAAAACGGGGGGGAAACGAGCAGTACTTC
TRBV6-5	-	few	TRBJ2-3	CASSYQSVGGTDTQYF	TGTGCCAGCAGTTACCAGTCTGTGGGTGGCACAGATACGCAGTATTTT
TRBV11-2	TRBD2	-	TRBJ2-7	CASSLTWTSGVYEQYF	TGTGCCAGCAGCCTGACTTGGACTAGCGGGGTCTACGAGCAGTACTTC
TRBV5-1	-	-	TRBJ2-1	CASSSRASAHYNEQFF	TGCGCCAGCAGCTCCAGGGCCAGCGCACACTACAATGAGCAGTTCTTC
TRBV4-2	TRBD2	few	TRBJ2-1	CASSQDTAGGPQNEQFF	TGTGCCAGCAGCCAAGATACAGCGGGAGGGCCGCAGAATGAGCAGTTCTTC
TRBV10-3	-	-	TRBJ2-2	CAISGTQNTGELFF	TGTGCCATCAGCGGGACTCAGAACACCGGGGAGCTGTTTTTT
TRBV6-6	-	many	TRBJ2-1	CASSSQGNEQFF	TGTGCCAGCAGTTCACAGGGCAATGAGCAGTTCTTC
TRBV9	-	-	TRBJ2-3	CASSVSLFGGATTDTQYF	TGTGCCAGCAGCGTAAGCTTGTTCGGCGGGGCCACCACAGATACGCAGTATTTT
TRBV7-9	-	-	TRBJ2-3	CASSQEFDGTDTQYF	TGTGCCAGCAGCCAAGAGTTTGACGGCACAGATACGCAGTATTTT
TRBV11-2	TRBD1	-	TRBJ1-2	CASSLGLTGIRQWNYGYTF	TGTGCCAGCAGCTTGGGACTGACAGGGATTCGTCAATGGAACTATGGCTACACCTTC
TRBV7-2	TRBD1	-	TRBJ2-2	CASSPRQGDSTGELFF	TGTGCCAGCAGCCCAAGGCAGGGGGATAGCACCGGGGAGCTGTTTTTT
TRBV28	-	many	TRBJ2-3	CASSFGSGDSTDTQYF	TGTGCCAGCAGTTTCGGAAGCGGTGATAGCACAGATACGCAGTATTTT
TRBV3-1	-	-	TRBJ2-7	CASSQVPDTLYEQYF	TGTGCCAGCAGCCAAGTTCCGGACACTCTATACGAGCAGTACTTC
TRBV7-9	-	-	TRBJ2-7	CASSPWGDVHEQYF	TGTGCCAGCAGCCCCTGGGGGGACGTCCACGAGCAGTACTTC
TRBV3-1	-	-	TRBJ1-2	CASSQVRGPLYGYTF	TGTGCCAGCAGCCAAGTTCGAGGGCCCCTCTATGGCTACACCTTC
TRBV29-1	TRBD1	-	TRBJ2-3	CSVADRGTDTQYF	TGCAGCGTTGCAGACAGGGGCACAGATACGCAGTATTTT
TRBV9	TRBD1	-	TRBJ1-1	CASSAGGVINTEAFF	TGTGCCAGCAGCGCAGGGGGCGTAATCAACACTGAAGCTTTCTTT
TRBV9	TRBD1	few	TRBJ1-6	CASSVGTGGTSPLHF	TGTGCCAGCAGCGTCGGGACAGGTGGCACATCACCCCTCCACTTT
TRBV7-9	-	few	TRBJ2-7	CASSAPEGGSPYEQYF	TGTGCCAGCAGCGCACCCGAGGGTGGATCGCCCTACGAGCAGTACTTC
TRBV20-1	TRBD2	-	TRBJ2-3	CSARRGALRTDTQYF	TGCAGTGCTAGGCGGGGGGCCCTCCGCACAGATACGCAGTATTTT
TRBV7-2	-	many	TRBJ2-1	CASTLRGGGPSEQFF	TGTGCCAGCACCCTAAGAGGGGGAGGGCCAAGCGAGCAGTTCTTC
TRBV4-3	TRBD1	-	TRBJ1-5	CASSQVVGGRQPQHF	TGCGCCAGCAGCCAAGTGGTAGGGGGCCGACAGCCCCAGCATTTT
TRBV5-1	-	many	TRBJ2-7	CASSLGSGHNPHEQYF	TGCGCCAGCAGCTTGGGTTCGGGACACAATCCCCACGAGCAGTACTTC
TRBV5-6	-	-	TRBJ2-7	CASSLRARFSYEQYF	TGTGCCAGCAGCTTGAGGGCCCGTTTCTCCTACGAGCAGTACTTC
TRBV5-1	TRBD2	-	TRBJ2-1	CASSLRPGGREQFF	TGCGCCAGCAGCTTGAGGCCGGGAGGCAGAGAGCAGTTCTTC
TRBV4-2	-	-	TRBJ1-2	CASSQDRQNYGYTF	TGTGCCAGCAGCCAAGATAGACAGAACTATGGCTACACCTTC
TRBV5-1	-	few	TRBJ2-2	CASSVTGQPNRVTGELFF	TGCGCCAGCAGCGTTACGGGACAACCTAATCGAGTCACCGGGGAGCTGTTTTTT
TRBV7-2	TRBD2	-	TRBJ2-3	CASSSPRGLAGGLFLYF	TGTGCCAGCAGCTCGCCCAGGGGACTAGCGGGAGGGCTTTTTCTGTATTTT
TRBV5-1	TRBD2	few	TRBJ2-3	CASSAWGGLEIDTQYF	TGCGCCAGCAGCGCCTGGGGAGGACTAGAGATAGATACGCAGTATTTT
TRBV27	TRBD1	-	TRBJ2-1	CASSLRTGQYEQFF	TGTGCCAGCAGTCTGAGGACAGGGCAATATGAGCAGTTCTTC
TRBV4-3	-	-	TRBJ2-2	CASSQELTTGELFF	TGCGCCAGCAGCCAAGAGTTAACCACCGGGGAGCTGTTTTTT
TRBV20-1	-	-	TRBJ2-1	CSARFFPGSAERQQFF	TGCAGTGCTAGATTTTTTCCGGGGTCAGCGGAGAGGCAGCAGTTCTTC
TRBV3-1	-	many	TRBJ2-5	CASSRTPGTVQETQYF	TGTGCCAGCAGCCGTACACCCGGGACTGTCCAAGAGACCCAGTACTTC
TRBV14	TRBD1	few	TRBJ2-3	CASSPTRTGHTQYF	TGTGCCAGCAGCCCCACTCGGACAGGGCATACGCAGTATTTT
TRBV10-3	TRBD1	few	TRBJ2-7	CAISGLRTGLSYEQYF	TGTGCCATCAGTGGACTCCGGACAGGGCTCTCCTACGAGCAGTACTTC
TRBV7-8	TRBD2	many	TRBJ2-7	CASSSPGGRAPYEQYF	TGTGCCAGCAGCTCTCCTGGCGGGAGGGCCCCCTACGAGCAGTACTTC
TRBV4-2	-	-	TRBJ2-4	CASSPRGLGEVTKNIQYF	TGTGCCAGCAGCCCTAGAGGTTTGGGGGAGGTAACCAAAAACATTCAGTACTTC
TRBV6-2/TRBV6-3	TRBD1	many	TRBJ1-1	CASSFGQAEQAFF	TGTGCCAGCAGTTTTGGACAGGCCGAACAAGCTTTCTTT
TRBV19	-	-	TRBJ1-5	CASSIFQGEDQPQHF	TGTGCCAGTAGTATATTCCAGGGAGAGGATCAGCCCCAGCATTTT
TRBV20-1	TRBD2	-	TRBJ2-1	CSARVSGSYSYNEQFF	TGCAGTGCTAGAGTTAGCGGGTCCTACTCCTACAATGAGCAGTTCTTC
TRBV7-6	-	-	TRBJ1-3	CASSLAGLNSGNTIYF	TGTGCCAGCAGCTTAGCGGGACTGAACTCTGGAAACACCATATATTTT
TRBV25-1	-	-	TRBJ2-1	CASSEYGDYNEQFF	TGTGCCAGCAGTGAATATGGAGACTACAATGAGCAGTTCTTC
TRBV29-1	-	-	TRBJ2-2	CSAWGVGTGELFF	TGCAGCGCCTGGGGGGTCGGAACCGGGGAGCTGTTTTTT
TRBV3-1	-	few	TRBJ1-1	CASSQDVGGLTEAFF	TGTGCCAGCAGCCAAGATGTTGGGGGCTTGACTGAAGCTTTCTTT
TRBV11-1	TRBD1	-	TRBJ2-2	CASREGQGPFANTGELFF	TGTGCCAGCAGGGAGGGACAGGGACCGTTCGCGAACACCGGGGAGCTGTTTTTT
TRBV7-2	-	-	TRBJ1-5	CASSSGDYQPQHF	TGTGCCAGCAGCTCGGGGGACTATCAGCCCCAGCATTTT
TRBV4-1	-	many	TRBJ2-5	CASSQDSNSGKTQYF	TGCGCCAGCAGCCAAGATTCTAATAGCGGAAAGACCCAGTACTTC
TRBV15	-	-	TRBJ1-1	CATSRAVRDNTEAFF	TGTGCCACCAGCAGAGCGGTTCGGGATAACACTGAAGCTTTCTTT